This T cell receptor (beta chain) was sequenced during a study of T cell responses to AZD1222 COVID-19 vaccine (dated by TCRdb to 2020 to 2022). Background on the whole study: TCR sequencing was performed for about 250 trial participants, of whom about 200 were given two doses of AZD1222 and around 25 were given two doses of MenACWY control vaccine. Enrollment into the trials was organized by age into subgroups of 18-55, 56-69 and 70-plus years, and those subgroups contained about 150, 27 and 61 TCR-sequenced participants, respectively. Here is what the overall study found, with its caveats: Spike-specific TCR breadth and depth rose significantly after two AZD1222 doses compared with day 0 and with MenACWY recipients. Conclusions about previously exposed vaccinees are limited, since just five to seven AZD1222 recipients were seropositive for SARS-CoV-2 at baseline. The whole spike protein was spanned by vaccine-associated CD4 TCRs, and dominant responses were seen in regions 160-218 and 743-854. The 56-69-year group was small, and its depth increase did not reach significance, likely because of low power. Most participants were white British and females outnumbered males, and the authors suggested that clonal diversity may have been underestimated. Because no samples from the day 14 peak response were available, repertoires could be characterized only after the peak T cell response. Reportedly, almost half of the unique spike-specific TCRs recognized epitopes lying outside the regions that are mutated in the B.1.351 and B.1.1.7 variants.

The time point label of this sample denotes: about 28 days (+/-7) after the second vaccine dose. Because spike-specific TCR depth and breadth did not differ between the two schedules, AZD1222 recipients who got a second dose at roughly 4 weeks were pooled with those who got a second dose at roughly 12 weeks. The vaccinee samples were drawn from two UK trials, COV001 and COV002, one of which was a single-blind randomized controlled phase 2/3 trial testing AZD1222 (ChAdOx1 nCoV-19) in healthy adults. For TCRbeta chain sequencing, PBMC samples from trial participants were taken at day 0 and at day 28 after the second dose. The CDR3 regions of human TCRbeta chains were analyzed by immunosequencing. The study's own analysis went as follows. Repertoire TCRs were matched against a reference library of SARS-CoV-2-specific TCRs generated with the MIRA antigen-specificity platform. Breadth was defined as the fraction of unique TCRs that were SARS-CoV-2-associated, and depth was defined as the fraction of total T cells that were SARS-CoV-2-associated. Using the MIRA data, every spike-specific TCR was mapped to the spike region that the TCR reacted to and assigned to either a CD4 or a CD8 class. Log10-transformed breadth and depth values were compared by one-way ANOVA with Sidak's multiple comparisons tests. In its TCRdb copy, this immuneACCESS table keeps in-frame sequences only and misses some clones. Where compared with another copy, unresolved V genes explain less than half of these, and the others have no known cause. That table gives V, J and clone size, and the DNA gave D and trimming. In this sample the table shows roughly 110,000 clones, roughly 87% of which occur a single time. In total, the top ten clones hold roughly 8% of the sample.

The CDR3 numbers 13 residues from cysteine through phenylalanine. Left in the record is the CDR3 DNA by itself, 39 bases read in frame from the first base. The germline V gene sets CDR1 to SQVTM and CDR2 to ANQGSEA. At the junction V is shortened by 7 bases and J by 8 bases, with 20 bases in between. To note about this clone: It has no known antigen specificity. No much larger clone is present one base from it, and per-base qualities are unavailable.

The sequence is built from TRBV29-1 and TRBJ1-2; 6 matching bases give a weak D call of TRBD1. The sequencing used peripheral blood, collected 28 days after the second AZD1222 dose. This TCR was recovered from an adult who received the AZD1222 COVID-19 vaccine. The nucleotides read TGCAGCGGGGTAAGGGGGGGAACGGACGGCTACACCTTC. It specifies CSGVRGGTDGYTF.